This TCR beta chain is drawn from a study of blood T cell repertoires in COVID-19 (dated by TCRdb to the early 2020s). Background for the entire study: Samples from collaborators originated in the United States, Italy and Spain and spanned both the acute and convalescent phases of COVID-19. The prospective study material was composed of cDNA or gDNA derived from T cells, B-cell-depleted T cells, or PBMCs. Samples were obtained from the ongoing ImmuneRACE study (first 160 participants) and from 1,254 subjects provided by 6 global collaborators. The dataset comprised deeply sampled blood TCRbeta repertoires from subjects exposed to, actively infected with, or recovered from COVID-19. The sample metadata nearly always contained a de-identified subject ID, COVID-19 status, age in years and sex. The repertoires were made available in a free public database intended to serve as a resource for research on the immune response to SARS-CoV-2. HLA class I and class II types, where available, came from metadata supplied by the sample provider rather than from assay-based typing. Beyond this particular receptor, the publication reports: How much clinical and demographic metadata was included differed by source and by participant, and the metadata was provided uncurated.

Participants in the prospective study were aged roughly 18 to 89 years, lived in about two dozen United States geographic areas, and enrolled through a virtual design. In the prospective study, participants were assigned to cohorts based on the clinical history participants reported in a screening survey and a study questionnaire. Recovered participants in ImmuneRACE Cohort 3 were defined by two consecutive negative NP/OP PCR tests, clearance by a healthcare professional, or resolution of symptoms. Mobile phlebotomists in the prospective study collected whole blood, serum and a nasopharyngeal or oropharyngeal swab from every participant. Prospective study participants could optionally give additional blood draws and questionnaires over an approximately two-month period. Blood samples from the prospective study were shipped frozen or at room temperature prior to DNA extraction. The cysteine opens and the phenylalanine closes a CDR3 of 15 amino acids. Kept here is only the CDR3 DNA, which spans 45 bases and is read in frame from base 1. V is pared back by 4 bases and J by 5 bases, with 17 bases lying between the germline termini. The germline V gene encodes CDR1 MNHEY and CDR2 SVGAGI.

About this clone: The antigen it recognizes is unknown. Per-nucleotide qualities are absent, and no much larger clonotype sits a single base away.

The immunoSEQ Assay, a bias-controlled multiplex PCR, was used to amplify TCRbeta CDR3 regions from genomic DNA. In the original analysis: Nucleated cell counts per sample were estimated from amplification of reference gene primers within the assay. To quantify the absolute abundance of each unique TCRbeta CDR3 rearrangement, sequence reads were collapsed and filtered. Productive Simpson clonality was computed per sample as the square root of Simpson's diversity index over productive rearrangements. What TCRdb holds here is the immuneACCESS table cut down to in-frame rearrangements. Part of the clones is not present; checked against another copy, under half of the missing clones reflect an unresolved V gene, and the others are unexplained. The DNA was the basis for D and trimming; V, J and clone size are from that table. A total of under 300,000 clones appear in this sample, 85% to 90% of them only once. The leading ten clones occupy about 14% of the sample.

The chain couples TRBV6-5 to TRBJ1-2; matching of 6 bases hints at TRBD1 as the D gene. The source of this sequence is a man between 18 and 35 years old who had recovered from COVID-19. The sequenced sample consisted of PBMCs or T cells enriched from blood (not recorded which). CDR3 protein: CASSSPDRGIYGYTF. The base sequence is TGTGCCAGCAGTTCACCGGACAGAGGAATATATGGCTACACCTTC.